This T cell receptor (beta chain) was captured by sequencing in a study of T cell repertoires in cytomegalovirus infection. Study at large: A matching HLA type, together with CMV infection, was signaled by public TCR beta signatures.

TCRdb re-called the reads through MiXCR, storing one row per CDR3 protein. Counted here are just over 300,000 distinct CDR3 sequences, around a sixth occurring once; the ten biggest clones make up about 12%. This clonotype was found a few times. Trimming shortened V by 1 base and J by 0 bases, and 4 bases separated the two germline ends. The CDR3 has 14 residues. The receptor was derived from a human donor in good health (CMV status not recorded). Some clones in this sample may be carry-over from other donors' samples. The chain uses TRBV12-3 or TRBV12-4 and TRBJ2-1, with D hard to call. The sequenced sample was PBMCs. CDR3 loop: CASSLVSSYNEQFF. The CDR3, as DNA: TGTGCCAGCAGTTTAGTCAGCTCCTACAATGAGCAGTTCTTC.